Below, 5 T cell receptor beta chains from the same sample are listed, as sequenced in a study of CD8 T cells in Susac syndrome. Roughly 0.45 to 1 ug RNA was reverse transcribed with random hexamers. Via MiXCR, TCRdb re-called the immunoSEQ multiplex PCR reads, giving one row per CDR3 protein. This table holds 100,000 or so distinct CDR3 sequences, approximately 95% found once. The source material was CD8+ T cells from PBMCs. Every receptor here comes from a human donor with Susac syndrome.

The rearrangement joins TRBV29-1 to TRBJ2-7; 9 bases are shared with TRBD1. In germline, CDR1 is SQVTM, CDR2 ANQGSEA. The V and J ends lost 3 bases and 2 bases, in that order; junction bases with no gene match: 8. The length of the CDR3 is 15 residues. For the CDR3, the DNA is TGCAGCGTTGAGAGGACAGGGGATCCCACCTACGAGCAGTACTTC. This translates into CSVERTGDPTYEQYF.

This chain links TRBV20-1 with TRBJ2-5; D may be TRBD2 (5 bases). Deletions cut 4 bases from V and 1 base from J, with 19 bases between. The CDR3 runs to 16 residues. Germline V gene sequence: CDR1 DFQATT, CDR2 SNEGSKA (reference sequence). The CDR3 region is CSATRPFSGLQETQYF. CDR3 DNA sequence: TGCAGTGCTACCCGTCCGTTTAGTGGACTCCAAGAGACCCAGTACTTC.

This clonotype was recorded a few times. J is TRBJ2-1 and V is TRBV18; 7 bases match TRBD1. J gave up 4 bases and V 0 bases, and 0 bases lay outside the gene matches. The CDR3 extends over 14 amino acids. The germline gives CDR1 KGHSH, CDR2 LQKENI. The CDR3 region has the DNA TGTGCCAGCTCACCACCGACAGGGTACAATGAGCAGTTCTTC. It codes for CASSPPTGYNEQFF.

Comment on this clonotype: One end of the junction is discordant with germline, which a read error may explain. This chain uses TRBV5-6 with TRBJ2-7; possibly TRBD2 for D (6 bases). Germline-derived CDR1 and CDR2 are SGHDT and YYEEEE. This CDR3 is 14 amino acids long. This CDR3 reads CASCDSPDRRDCLF. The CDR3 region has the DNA TGTGCCAGCTGCGACTCCCCGGACCGTAGGGACTGCTTGTTC.

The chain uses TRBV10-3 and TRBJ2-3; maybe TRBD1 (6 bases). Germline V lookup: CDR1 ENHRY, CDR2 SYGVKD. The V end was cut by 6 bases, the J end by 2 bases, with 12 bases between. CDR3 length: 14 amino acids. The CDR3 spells CAIRQGSDTDTQYF. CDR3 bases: TGTGCCATCAGACAGGGTTCTGACACAGATACGCAGTATTTT.